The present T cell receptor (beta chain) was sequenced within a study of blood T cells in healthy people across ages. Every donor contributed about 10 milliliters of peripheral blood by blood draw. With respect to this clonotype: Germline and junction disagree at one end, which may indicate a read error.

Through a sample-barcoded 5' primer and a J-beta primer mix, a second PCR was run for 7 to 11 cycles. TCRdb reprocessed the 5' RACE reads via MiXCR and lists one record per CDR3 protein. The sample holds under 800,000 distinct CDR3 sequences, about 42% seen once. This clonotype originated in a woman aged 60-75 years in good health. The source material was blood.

The CDR3 loop is CAIGEDTPADNEQFF. The CDR3 bases are TGTGCCATCGGTGAGGACACTCCGGCGGACAATGAGCAGTTCTTC. J is TRBJ2-1 and V is TRBV10-3, with TRBD1 as a possible D gene (5 bases). Germline lookup yields CDR1 ENHRY and CDR2 SYGVKD. There are 15 residues in the CDR3.